Reported below is one T cell receptor (beta chain). There is no known antigen for this receptor. No much larger clone exists at a distance of one base, and base qualities are not known. V is clipped by 8 bases and J by 5 bases, and the sequence between their germline boundaries is 16 bases long. Counted from cysteine to phenylalanine, this CDR3 has 14 amino acids. Kept here is only the CDR3 DNA, which spans 42 bases and is read in frame from base 1. Per the germline V gene, SNHLY is the CDR1 and FYNNEI is the CDR2. This sample is part of a study of blood T cells in healthy people across ages (dated by TCRdb to 2015 to 2017). Some background on the complete study: Template switching captured roughly one uniquely barcoded TCR beta cDNA molecule per two T cells in model experiments. The study measured age-related changes in TCR beta repertoire diversity using deep sequencing normalized with unique cDNA molecular identifiers. Donors were grouped into four age groups: young (average roughly 16 years), middle-aged (39), aged (62) and long-lived (approximately 81). Donors of different ages were randomly distributed across sequencing lanes to avoid experimental bias. Using the same blood draw, the study looked at two additional independent replicas of 1 million unique cDNA reads for two donors, one aged 18 to 29 and the other aged 80 or older.

Systemically healthy Caucasian individuals from Russia, some 36 in total and aged about 6 to 100 years, were included as donors. Each donor gave 8 to 10 milliliters of peripheral blood, collected into EDTA-treated Vacutainer tubes. Ficoll-Paque density-gradient centrifugation was used to isolate PBMCs, with at least 7 million per sample. Trizol reagent was used to extract total RNA from the PBMCs, yielding at least 5.5 micrograms per sample. For every donor, an aliquot of PBMCs went through flow cytometry to measure the percentages of naive CD45RAhigh/CD27high T cells. What the authors observed across the whole study: Estimates of total diversity based on one million sequenced T cells were regarded as lower bounds and as underestimates. Compared with the aged group, the long-lived group had more naive CD4+ T cells, fewer expanded clones and increased TCR diversity, suggesting age selection. A strong correlation was found between observed TCR beta diversity and the percentage of naive T cells measured by flow cytometry. The CMV infection status of donors was not known, potentially confounding age-related changes in expanded clonotypes. As age increased, observed TCR beta diversity per million T cells dropped in a roughly linear way, and a significant reduction was already evident by age 40. Conclusive comparison of naive and antigen-experienced compartments was prevented by the profiling of bulk unsorted PBMCs.

Receptor amplification or capture employed 5' RACE. Sequenced using an Illumina HiSeq 2500. A second PCR of roughly 6 to 12 cycles was run with a J-beta primer mix and a sample-barcoded 5' primer. Each TCR beta cDNA molecule received a unique molecular identifier from a template-switch 5' adaptor carrying 12 random nucleotides. At least 2.5 million CDR3-containing paired-end reads were obtained from each sample. All of the RNA was converted into first-strand cDNA using the Mint cDNA synthesis kit, with a TRBC-specific oligonucleotide serving as the primer. After uracil-DNA glycosylase treatment, a first 18-cycle PCR used universal primers M1SS and BC2_uni_R on all cDNA. Turning to the authors' computational methods: For normalization, 1 million high-quality reads were randomly selected from each sample, with every read carrying a distinct molecular identifier. Reads sharing molecular identifiers were discarded rather than binned into consensus sequences. MiTCR, run with a Q25 quality threshold and the strictest error-elimination algorithm, handled CDR3 identification, clonotype clustering and error correction. A nonparametric unseen species model using Euler transformation provided a lower-bound estimate of total TCR beta diversity. TCRdb itself trimmed the public reads at Q25 with fastp, ran MiXCR and retained productive beta chains. A single entry per CDR3 protein holds the most common genes and DNA from its merged rows. For this entry, the V and J calls and clone size follow TCRdb and not the study's own pipeline. The sample data list hundreds of thousands of distinct CDR3 sequences, and more than 55% of these were observed just once. Jointly, the top ten make up 20% to 30% of the sample.

The chain couples TRBV2 to TRBJ2-1; the D gene is perhaps TRBD2, from 5 matching bases. This TCR was sampled from a man aged 35 to 55 in good health. What was sequenced was blood. The nucleotide sequence is given as TGTGCCAGCGGAATCGATCGGGGAAACAATGAGCAGTTCTTC. This encodes CASGIDRGNNEQFF.